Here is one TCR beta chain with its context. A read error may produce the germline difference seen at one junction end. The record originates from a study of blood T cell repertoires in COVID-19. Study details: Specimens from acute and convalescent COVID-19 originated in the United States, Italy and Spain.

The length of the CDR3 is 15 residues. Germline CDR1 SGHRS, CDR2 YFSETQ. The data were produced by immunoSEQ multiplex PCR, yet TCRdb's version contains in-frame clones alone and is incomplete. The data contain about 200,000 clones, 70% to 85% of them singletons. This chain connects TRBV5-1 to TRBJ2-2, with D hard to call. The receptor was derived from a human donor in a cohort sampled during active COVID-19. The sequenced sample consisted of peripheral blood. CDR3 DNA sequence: TGCGCCAGCAGCTTTCGTGGCTCTGACACAGGGGAGCTGTTTTTT. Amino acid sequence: CASSFRGSDTGELFF.